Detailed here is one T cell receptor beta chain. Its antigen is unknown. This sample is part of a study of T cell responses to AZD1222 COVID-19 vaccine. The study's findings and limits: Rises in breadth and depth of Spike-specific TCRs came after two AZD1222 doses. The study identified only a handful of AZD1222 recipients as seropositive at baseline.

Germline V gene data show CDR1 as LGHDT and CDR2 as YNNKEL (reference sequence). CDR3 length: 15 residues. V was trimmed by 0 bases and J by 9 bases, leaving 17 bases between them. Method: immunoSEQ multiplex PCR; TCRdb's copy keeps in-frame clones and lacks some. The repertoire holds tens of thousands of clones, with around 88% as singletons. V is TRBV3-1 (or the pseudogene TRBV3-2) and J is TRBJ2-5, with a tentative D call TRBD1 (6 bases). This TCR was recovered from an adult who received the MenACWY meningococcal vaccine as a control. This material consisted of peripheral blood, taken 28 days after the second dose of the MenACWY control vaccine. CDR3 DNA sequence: TGTGCCAGCAGCCAAGATCTAGGGCCGCCAGGGGCCCAGTACTTC. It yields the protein CASSQDLGPPGAQYF.